The clone carrying this TCR beta chain occurred a few times. Profiling relied on immunoSEQ multiplex PCR, and the TCRdb table lists in-frame clones only, not all of them. The sample shows 75,000 to 90,000 clones, around nine tenths of them seen only once. The data originate from a study of blood T cell repertoires in COVID-19. For the study at large: T cells, B-cell-depleted T cells, or PBMCs supplied cDNA or gDNA.

CDR3 size: 13 residues. The germline gives CDR1 MNHEY, CDR2 SMNVEV (reference sequence). Between the trimmed V and J ends, which lost 3 bases and 6 bases, there was a span of 9 bases. Sequencing used peripheral blood. The receptor was isolated from a man over 45 with active or convalescent COVID-19. V is TRBV27 and J is TRBJ1-5; D unresolved. The CDR3 loop is CASSFSGSQPQHF. The CDR3 nucleotides read TGTGCCAGCAGTTTCTCGGGGAGTCAGCCCCAGCATTTT.